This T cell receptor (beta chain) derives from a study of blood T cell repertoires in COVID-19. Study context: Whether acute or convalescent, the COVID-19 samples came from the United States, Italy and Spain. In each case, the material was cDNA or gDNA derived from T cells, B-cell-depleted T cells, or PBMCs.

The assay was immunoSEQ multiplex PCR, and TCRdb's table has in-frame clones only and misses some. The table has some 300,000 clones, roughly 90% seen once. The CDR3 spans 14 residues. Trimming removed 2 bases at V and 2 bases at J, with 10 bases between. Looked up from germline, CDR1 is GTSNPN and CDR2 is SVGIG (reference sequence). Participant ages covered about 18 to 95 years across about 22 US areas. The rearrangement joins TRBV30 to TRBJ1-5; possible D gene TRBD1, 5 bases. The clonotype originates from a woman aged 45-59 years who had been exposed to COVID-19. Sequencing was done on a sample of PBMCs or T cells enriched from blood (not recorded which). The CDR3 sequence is CAWSRQWGNQPQHF. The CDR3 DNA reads TGTGCCTGGAGTAGACAGTGGGGCAATCAGCCCCAGCATTTT.